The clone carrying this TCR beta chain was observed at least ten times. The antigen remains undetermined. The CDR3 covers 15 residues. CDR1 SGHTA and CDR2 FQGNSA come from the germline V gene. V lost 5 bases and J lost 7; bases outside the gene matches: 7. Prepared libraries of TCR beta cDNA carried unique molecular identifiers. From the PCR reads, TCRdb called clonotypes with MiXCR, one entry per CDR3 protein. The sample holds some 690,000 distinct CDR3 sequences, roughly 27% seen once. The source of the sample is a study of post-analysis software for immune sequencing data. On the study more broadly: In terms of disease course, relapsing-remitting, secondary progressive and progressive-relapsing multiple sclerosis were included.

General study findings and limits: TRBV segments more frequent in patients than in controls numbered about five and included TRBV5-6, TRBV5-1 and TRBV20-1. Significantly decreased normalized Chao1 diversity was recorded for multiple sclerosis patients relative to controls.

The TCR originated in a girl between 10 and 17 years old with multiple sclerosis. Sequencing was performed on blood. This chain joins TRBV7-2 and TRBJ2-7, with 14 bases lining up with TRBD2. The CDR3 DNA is TGTGCCAGCAGCCCGGGACTAGCGGGAGCGGAGGAGCAGTACTTC. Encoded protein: CASSPGLAGAEEQYF.